The entry below gives a single T cell receptor beta chain sequence along with its context. Researchers ran the PCR with 60 Vbeta and 13 Jbeta primers. Using immunoSEQ multiplex PCR, the repertoire was profiled, and TCRdb retains in-frame clones only, with some absent. This sample has approximately 170,000 clones, with around four fifths found just once. V lost 3 bases to trimming and J lost 3 bases, with 12 bases between them. Germline loops: CDR1 SGDLS, CDR2 YYNGEE. The CDR3 runs to 14 residues. The data derive from a study of cytomegalovirus exposure and HLA in healthy donors. Sequencing used PBMCs. The chain is built from TRBV9 and TRBJ1-1, with D maybe TRBD1 (5 bases). The sequence derives from a male donor in good health and CMV-seropositive. CDR3 nucleotide sequence: TGTGCCAGCAGCGCCGGGGGGTCGGACACTGAAGCTTTCTTT. This translates into CASSAGGSDTEAFF.